This T cell receptor (beta chain) comes out of a study of control samples from healthy donors and cancer patients. This CDR3 comprises 15 residues. V lost 6 bases, J lost 6 bases, and 20 bases lay in between. Per the germline V gene, CDR1 is SGDLS and CDR2 is YYNGEE. Assay: immunoSEQ multiplex PCR; the TCRdb copy retains only in-frame clones and omits some. The table records under 450,000 clones, 75% to 95% of them present only once. What was sequenced was PBMCs. This receptor was identified in a man aged 40-49 years with head and neck cancer. The chain carries TRBV9 and TRBJ2-3, with D possibly matching TRBD2 (6 bases). For the CDR3, the DNA is TGTGCCAGCACCCTGGGGGGAGCCGGACACGATACGCAGTATTTT. This codes for CASTLGGAGHDTQYF.